This T cell receptor beta chain originates from a study of shared clonotypes between healthy human individuals. About this clone itself: Its cognate antigen is unknown.

Study-wide results and caveats: Naive subsets usually exceeded memory subsets in estimated richness. The generation probabilities recorded for non-shared clonotypes fell below those of clonotypes shared by all four donors. Around 5.3% of naive CD4 clonotypes were shared across a handful of donors.

Assay: immunoSEQ multiplex PCR; the TCRdb copy retains only in-frame clones and omits some. The sample carries about 2 million clones, over 85% recorded once. Terminally differentiated effector memory CD45RA+ cells were excluded by CCR7 positive selection of CD45RO-negative cells. Adult donors, all healthy and HIV-negative, had no recent acute infections or vaccinations. Per germline, CDR1 SEHNR and CDR2 FQNEAQ (reference sequence). The CDR3 runs to 13 residues. Between the trimmed V and J ends, which lost 4 bases and 8 bases, there was a span of 14 bases. This TCR came from a man aged 18 to 30 in good health. The chain combines TRBV7-9 with TRBJ1-1; no reliable D call. The sample consisted of naive CD8+ T cells sorted from blood. This chain's CDR3 is CASSSSTKIEAFF. The CDR3 DNA sequence: TGTGCCAGCAGCTCCTCAACCAAAATCGAAGCTTTCTTT.